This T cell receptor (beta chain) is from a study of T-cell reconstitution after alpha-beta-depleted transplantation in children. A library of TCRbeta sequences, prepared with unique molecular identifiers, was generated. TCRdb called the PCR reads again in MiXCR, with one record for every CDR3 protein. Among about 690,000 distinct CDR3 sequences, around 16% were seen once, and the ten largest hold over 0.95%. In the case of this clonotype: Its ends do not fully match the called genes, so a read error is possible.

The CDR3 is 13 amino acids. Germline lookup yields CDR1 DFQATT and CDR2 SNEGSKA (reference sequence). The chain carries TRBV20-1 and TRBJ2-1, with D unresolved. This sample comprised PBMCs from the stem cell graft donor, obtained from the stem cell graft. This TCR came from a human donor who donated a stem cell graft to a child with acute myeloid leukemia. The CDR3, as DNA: TGCAGTGCTCCCCCCCCGAGCCAGAATGTGCAGTTCTTC. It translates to CSAPPPSQNVQFF.